Below, 17 T cell receptor beta chains from the same sample are listed, as sequenced in a study of T cells in Graves' hyperthyroidism and ophthalmopathy. The CDR3 regions of TCR beta were amplified from RNA transcripts. The HTBI primer set drove a first-round RT-PCR of the TCR CDR3. TCRdb re-called the multiplex PCR reads with MiXCR, one entry per CDR3 protein. Among almost 600,000 distinct CDR3 sequences listed, more than 11% were seen once. The sequencing input was blood. These receptors came from a woman in her thirties with Graves' hyperthyroidism that later progressed to Graves' ophthalmopathy.

This clonotype was seen at least ten times. One junction end disagrees with the germline gene, perhaps due to a read error. This chain uses TRBV5-1 with TRBJ2-7, with D perhaps matching TRBD2 (6 bases). Germline values: CDR1 SGHRS, CDR2 YFSETQ. CDR3 size: 10 residues. The CDR3 sequence: CASSSREPYF. The DNA for the CDR3 is TGCGCCAGCAGCTCACGGGAGCCGTACTTC.

This clonotype has a count of ten or more. This chain connects TRBV7-2 to TRBJ2-7; D gene uncertain. Trimming cost V 2 bases and J 4 bases, with 6 bases left between them. This CDR3 has 12 residues. Germline V gives CDR1 SGHTA, CDR2 FQGNSA. CDR3 sequence reads: CASSLHRYEQYF. The DNA of the CDR3 is TGTGCCAGCAGCTTACACCGTTACGAGCAGTACTTC.

This clonotype has a count of ten or more. The chain carries TRBV15 and TRBJ2-3; maybe TRBD2 (6 bases). From germline, CDR1 is LNHNV and CDR2 YYDKDF (reference sequence). The CDR3 is 16 residues long. Trimming took off 8 bases at V and 1 base at J, with 19 bases between the two ends. The CDR3 DNA reads as TGTGCCACCCGCCCTCGGCAGCGGGTGGGCACAGATACGCAGTATTTT. Protein sequence: CATRPRQRVGTDTQYF.

This clonotype was seen repeatedly, ten times or more. The V and J genes are TRBV3-1 and TRBJ2-2, with 10 nucleotides matching TRBD2. There are 16 residues in the CDR3. V lost 1 base, J lost 5 bases, and 4 bases stayed unmatched. Germline loops: CDR1 LGHDT, CDR2 YNNKEL (reference sequence). The CDR3 sequence is CASSQASSGGTGELFF. The CDR3 DNA is TGTGCCAGCAGCCAAGCTTCTAGCGGGGGTACCGGGGAGCTGTTTTTT.

This clonotype came up many times. The rearrangement links TRBV24-1 to TRBJ2-3; D is perhaps TRBD2 (6 bases). This CDR3 is 16 amino acids long. The ends were cut back, 9 bases at V and 2 bases at J, with 20 bases in the middle. From germline, CDR1 is KGHDR and CDR2 SFDVKD. The CDR3 loop is CATSGWGDGHTDTQYF. The CDR3 DNA follows: TGTGCCACCTCGGGGTGGGGGGATGGACACACAGATACGCAGTATTTT.

This clonotype was seen a handful of times. The V and J genes are TRBV6-2 or TRBV6-3 and TRBJ2-5; perhaps D is TRBD1 or TRBD2 (5 bases each). V was shortened by 8 bases and J by 9 bases, with 10 bases between the two germline ends. Per germline, CDR1 MNHEY and CDR2 SVGEGT. This CDR3 is built from 10 residues. The CDR3 region has the DNA TGTGCCAGCTCGGGGACGGCCCAGTACTTC. Translated, it gives CASSGTAQYF.

This clonotype was found many times. The chain carries TRBV20-1 and TRBJ2-3; TRBD2 matches at 10 bases. CDR1 DFQATT and CDR2 SNEGSKA come from the germline V gene (reference sequence). The CDR3 loop spans 16 amino acids. Losses at the gene ends were 3 bases for V and 4 bases for J; bases not matched to a gene: 10. The CDR3 DNA reads as TGCAGTGCTAGCCAGGCTAGCGGGAGTCGCTCAGATACGCAGTATTTT. Amino acids: CSASQASGSRSDTQYF.

Many counts were recorded for this clonotype. Here the CDR3 DNA reads TGTGCCGTCGGAGCCAACGGCTACACCTTC. Its translation is CAVGANGYTF. The V gene is TRBV28, the J gene TRBJ1-2; D ambiguous. V lost 11 bases and J 8 bases, leaving 12 bases between the germline ends. Per the germline V gene, CDR1 is MDHEN and CDR2 is SYDVKM. The CDR3 spans 10 residues.

The V and J genes are TRBV20-1 and TRBJ2-7, with 7 bases fitting TRBD1. In germline, CDR1 is DFQATT, CDR2 SNEGSKA (reference sequence). The V gene end was trimmed by 6 bases and the J gene end by 5 bases; junction bases not matched to a gene: 16. This CDR3 is built from 15 residues. As DNA, the CDR3 is TGCAGTGCCTTATCCACAGGGGAACGGCGTCACGAGCAGTACTTC. It specifies CSALSTGERRHEQYF.

The table lists this clonotype with many counts. The genes are TRBV6-1 and TRBJ2-7, with D perhaps TRBD1 (6 bases). V gave up 4 bases and J gave up 0 bases, with 7 bases separating them. The CDR3 sequence is 13 residues long. Germline values: CDR1 MNHNS, CDR2 SASEGT. CDR3 coding DNA: TGTGCCAGCAGTGCGGGACACTCCTACGAGCAGTACTTC. Its protein is CASSAGHSYEQYF.

This clonotype was seen only a few times. This chain links TRBV29-1 with TRBJ2-3; tentatively, D is TRBD1 (5 bases). This CDR3 spans 14 amino acids. Trimming took off 4 bases at V and 2 bases at J, with 13 bases between the two ends. The V gene's germline CDR1 is SQVTM and CDR2 ANQGSEA. The CDR3 DNA follows: TGCAGCGTTGTGGGGCTAGGCTACACAGATACGCAGTATTTT. Encoded protein: CSVVGLGYTDTQYF.

This clonotype occurred many times. The chain combines TRBV12-3 or TRBV12-4 with TRBJ1-5; 8 nucleotides match TRBD1. The CDR3 covers 15 residues. V trimming: 5 bases; J trimming: 7 bases; junction bases outside the gene matches: 10. CDR3 amino acids: CASSPNQGAVQPQHF. CDR3 DNA: TGTGCCAGCAGTCCTAATCAGGGGGCTGTACAGCCCCAGCATTTT.

This clonotype turned up a few times. The chain combines TRBV10-3 with TRBJ2-2; D assignment may be TRBD1 or TRBD2 (5 bases each). There are 13 residues in the CDR3. The ends were cut back, 3 bases at V and 7 bases at J, with 9 bases in the middle. Germline CDR1 reads ENHRY; CDR2 reads SYGVKD. The CDR3 region is CAISDGTHGELFF. CDR3 DNA sequence: TGTGCCATCAGTGACGGGACCCACGGGGAGCTGTTTTTT.

The rearrangement joins TRBV7-9 to TRBJ2-5; D perhaps matches TRBD2 (6 bases). This CDR3 comprises 14 residues. Trimming left V 5 bases short and J 5 bases short, with 15 bases between. From germline, CDR1 is SEHNR and CDR2 FQNEAQ (reference sequence). The CDR3 bases are TGTGCCAGCAGCGCGGGACTTCCCGAGGAGACCCAGTACTTC. It is translated as CASSAGLPEETQYF.

A few counts support this clonotype. The J gene is TRBJ1-1, the V gene TRBV6-1, with TRBD1 identical over 11 bases. Germline CDR1 is MNHNS and CDR2 is SASEGT. The CDR3 contains 17 residues. V was clipped by 5 bases and J by 5 bases; unmatched bases: 13. CDR3 sequence (DNA): TGTGCCAGCAGTCACCCTCGGACAGGGGGCGCGGGAACTGAAGCTTTCTTT. It yields the protein CASSHPRTGGAGTEAFF.

This clonotype was detected a few times. The DNA of the CDR3 is TGTGCCAGCGAAGCGGGAGCGTATGAGCAGTTCTTC. Its protein product is CASEAGAYEQFF. The genes are TRBV13 and TRBJ2-1; 8 nucleotides agree with TRBD2. Unmatched junction bases numbered 5, after V lost 8 bases and J lost 8 bases. CDR3 length: 12 residues. From germline, CDR1 is PRHDT and CDR2 FYEKMQ (reference sequence).

The chain recombines TRBV18 with TRBJ1-1; D is perhaps TRBD1 (6 bases). The germline V gene has CDR1 KGHSH and CDR2 LQKENI. Trimming pared 3 bases from V and 4 bases from J, leaving 12 bases between. The CDR3 is 14 residues long. CDR3 coding DNA: TGTGCCAGCTCACCTGGCGACAGGTCCACTGAAGCTTTCTTT. Translating it yields CASSPGDRSTEAFF.